The entry below gives a single T cell receptor beta chain sequence along with its context. As yet, its antigen is unknown. This sample stems from a study of a mutant IDH1 vaccine in newly diagnosed glioma. The method was immunoSEQ multiplex PCR; TCRdb's version includes in-frame clones alone and lacks a portion of them. The table has around 62,000 clones, 70% to 90% seen once; the top ten hold approximately 1.9%. This sample's time point: week 11, during vaccination. A 20-mer mutant IDH1 peptide at 300 ug was injected subcutaneously with topical imiquimod. New WHO grade 3 or 4 astrocytomas that were IDH1-mutant and ATRX-lost occurred in the donors. The CDR3 spans 18 residues. The germline V gene encodes CDR1 SNHLY and CDR2 FYNNEI. The ends lost 3 bases at V and 3 bases at J; junction bases unmatched: 14.

This chain uses TRBV2 with TRBJ2-3; TRBD2 aligns across 8 bases. This TCR was recovered from a man aged 40-49 years with glioma. The source was PBMCs, collected from a glioma patient whose treatment included an IDH1 peptide vaccine. For the CDR3, the DNA is TGTGCCAGCAGTGACGGTAGTACGGGGGGGCCTGGGACAGATACGCAGTATTTT. Translation gives CASSDGSTGGPGTDTQYF.